This paragraph reports one TCR beta chain. The sample comes from a study of shared clonotypes between healthy human individuals. Using immunoSEQ multiplex PCR, the repertoire was profiled, and TCRdb retains in-frame clones only, with some absent. The table shows about 1.5 million clones, with roughly 96% occurring only once. Looked up from germline, CDR1 is SGHTA and CDR2 is FQGNSA. CDR3 length: 16 residues. Trimming pared 4 bases from V and 2 bases from J, leaving 17 bases between. The material sequenced was naive CD4+ T cells sorted from blood. Subset indicated: CD45RA+ positively selected. The sequence came from a man younger than 45 in good health. The chain joins TRBV7-2 to TRBJ2-5, with D perhaps TRBD1 (5 bases). CDR3 sequence (DNA): TGTGCCAGCAGCTCAGCCAGGGCCACCGGTCAAGAGACCCAGTACTTC. As protein: CASSSARATGQETQYF.